This T cell receptor (beta chain) was recovered during a study of response to subunit inactivated influenza vaccine. This clonotype was counted only a few times. The antigen is unknown. Study-level findings and limits: Researchers suggested that each seasonal influenza vaccination recruits few new T cells.

Trimming stripped 6 bases from V and 6 bases from J, with 10 bases between. This CDR3 is built from 11 residues. Germline V CDR1 and CDR2: DFQATT, SNEGSKA (reference sequence). TCRdb re-derived calls from the RT-PCR reads in MiXCR, one entry per CDR3 protein. The sample includes under 200,000 distinct CDR3 sequences, under 13% of them seen just once. Specimen: non-naive T cells sorted from PBMCs, collected around seven weeks after vaccination. This clonotype was sampled from a man aged 50-59 years who received an inactivated influenza vaccine. The genes are TRBV20-1 and TRBJ2-3; D remains ambiguous. Here the CDR3 DNA reads TGCAGTGCCCCCCCCGTCGATACGCAGTATTTT. It encodes CSAPPVDTQYF.